The T cell receptor (beta chain) under discussion was sequenced for a study of blood T cell repertoires in COVID-19. Study context: COVID-19 samples, acute and convalescent, were from the United States, Italy and Spain. Sources were T cells, B-cell-depleted T cells, or PBMCs; the material itself was cDNA or gDNA.

This clone was seen a handful of times. The ends were cut back, 1 base at V and 2 bases at J, with 9 bases in the middle. This CDR3 has 15 amino acids. CDR1 LGHDT and CDR2 YNNKEL come from the germline V gene (reference sequence). Per the authors' pipeline: Amplification of reference gene primers provided the estimated nucleated cell counts. Using immunoSEQ multiplex PCR, the repertoire was profiled, and TCRdb retains in-frame clones only, with some absent. That table gives V, J and clone size, and the DNA gave D and trimming. In the table there are around 60,000 clones, roughly 79% of which are singletons.

This receptor was obtained from a human donor in a cohort sampled during active COVID-19. The gene calls are TRBV3-1 (or the pseudogene TRBV3-2) and TRBJ2-1; no clear D gene. The source material was peripheral blood. CDR3 sequence reads: CASSQGLGAYNEQFF. The DNA of the CDR3 is TGTGCCAGCAGCCAAGGGCTAGGCGCCTACAATGAGCAGTTCTTC.